A selection of T cell receptor beta chains follows, all from one sample in a study of blood T cell repertoires in COVID-19. The repertoire was sequenced with immunoSEQ multiplex PCR; TCRdb's copy has only in-frame clones and lacks some. The sample records about 60,000 clones, 88% being singletons. The sample was peripheral blood. The receptors shown here come from a man between 60 and 75 years old with acute or convalescent COVID-19. Both conserved end residues are part of each CDR3. D genes are given only for firm matches. Where a row states a size, it is once, few, many or the class of an expanded clone; other rows omit it.

clone_size: once
d_call: NA
v_call: TRBV9
j_call: TRBJ1-2
cdr3_nt: TGTGCCAGCAGCCCCGATTTGCAGACTAACTATGGCTACACCTTC
cdr3_aa: CASSPDLQTNYGYTF

clone_size: once
d_call: NA
v_call: TRBV14
j_call: TRBJ1-2
cdr3_nt: TGTGCCAGCAGCCAAGAGGCTCGCATCTATGGCTACACCTTC
cdr3_aa: CASSQEARIYGYTF

clone_size: once
d_call: NA
v_call: TRBV2
j_call: TRBJ2-7
cdr3_nt: TGTGCCAGCAGTGAAATCAGGGGACCCTACGAGCAGTACTTC
cdr3_aa: CASSEIRGPYEQYF

clone_size: once
d_call: NA
v_call: TRBV5-1
j_call: TRBJ2-5
cdr3_nt: TGCGCCAGCAAACAACAGGGTGGAGAGACCCAGTACTTC
cdr3_aa: CASKQQGGETQYF

clone_size: NA
d_call: TRBD2
v_call: TRBV7-3
j_call: TRBJ2-3
cdr3_nt: TGTGCCAGCAGCTTATCGGCTAGCGGGAGGACAGATACGCAGTATTTT
cdr3_aa: CASSLSASGRTDTQYF

clone_size: NA
d_call: NA
v_call: TRBV7-9
j_call: TRBJ2-3
cdr3_nt: TGTGCCAGCAGCCTCCGGGACTCTCCAGATACGCAGTATTTT
cdr3_aa: CASSLRDSPDTQYF

clone_size: NA
d_call: NA
v_call: TRBV5-1
j_call: TRBJ2-7
cdr3_nt: TGCGCCAGCAGCGCGTTCGGTGACGGAGGAGTCTACGAGCAGTACTTC
cdr3_aa: CASSAFGDGGVYEQYF

clone_size: NA
d_call: NA
v_call: TRBV28
j_call: TRBJ2-7
cdr3_nt: TGTGCCAGCATAGGTGGGGCGTCCTACGAGCAGTACTTC
cdr3_aa: CASIGGASYEQYF

clone_size: NA
d_call: NA
v_call: TRBV29-1
j_call: TRBJ1-1
cdr3_nt: TGCAGCGTTGAGGAAACAGGGAAGGACACTAAAGCTTTCTTT
cdr3_aa: CSVEETGKDTKAFF

clone_size: NA
d_call: NA
v_call: TRBV30
j_call: TRBJ1-6
cdr3_nt: TGCGGTTCGAGGGACACCGAAATCTATAATTCACCCCTCCACTTT
cdr3_aa: CGSRDTEIYNSPLHF

clone_size: NA
d_call: NA
v_call: TRBV29-1
j_call: TRBJ1-5
cdr3_nt: TGCAGCGTCCTCGACACCTTCGGTCAGCCCCAGCATTTT
cdr3_aa: CSVLDTFGQPQHF

clone_size: once
d_call: TRBD1
v_call: TRBV27
j_call: TRBJ1-1
cdr3_nt: TGTGCCAGCAGTCCAATGACAGGGAATATTGAAGCTTTCTTT
cdr3_aa: CASSPMTGNIEAFF

clone_size: once
d_call: TRBD2
v_call: TRBV3-1/TRBV3-2
j_call: TRBJ2-7
cdr3_nt: TGTGCCAGCAGCCAAGACCTAGCGGGAGTAGGTGGTACGCAGTACTTC
cdr3_aa: CASSQDLAGVGGTQYF

clone_size: NA
d_call: NA
v_call: TRBV5-5
j_call: TRBJ1-5
cdr3_nt: TGTGCCAGCAGCTTGGGGCAGTTGAATAGCAATCAGCCCCAGCATTTT
cdr3_aa: CASSLGQLNSNQPQHF

clone_size: once
d_call: NA
v_call: TRBV13
j_call: TRBJ1-3
cdr3_nt: TGTGCCAGCAGCCCGACAGCGGGGGGAAACACCATATATTTT
cdr3_aa: CASSPTAGGNTIYF

clone_size: NA
d_call: NA
v_call: TRBV2
j_call: TRBJ2-7
cdr3_nt: TGTGCCAGCAGTGACCCAAGGGGTCCCGAGCAGTACTTC
cdr3_aa: CASSDPRGPEQYF

clone_size: NA
d_call: TRBD1
v_call: TRBV5-1
j_call: TRBJ1-2
cdr3_nt: TGCGCCAGCAGCGTGGGACAGGGAGAGGGCTACACCTTC
cdr3_aa: CASSVGQGEGYTF

clone_size: NA
d_call: NA
v_call: TRBV3-1/TRBV3-2
j_call: TRBJ1-1
cdr3_nt: TGTGCCAGCAGCCTAAGGGGTGAAGCTTTCTTT
cdr3_aa: CASSLRGEAFF

clone_size: NA
d_call: TRBD2
v_call: TRBV6-1
j_call: TRBJ2-7
cdr3_nt: TGTGCCAGCAGTGCACAGACTAGCAGGATTGGGGCTTACTACGAGCAGTACTTC
cdr3_aa: CASSAQTSRIGAYYEQYF

clone_size: NA
d_call: TRBD2
v_call: TRBV12-3/TRBV12-4
j_call: TRBJ2-7
cdr3_nt: TGTGCCAGCTGTAGCGGGAGAGGCCAGCAGTACTTC
cdr3_aa: CASCSGRGQQYF

clone_size: NA
d_call: NA
v_call: TRBV7-6
j_call: TRBJ2-7
cdr3_nt: TGTGCCAGCAGCTTAGGTGGGAGCGGCAGGAGAGACGAGCAGTACTTC
cdr3_aa: CASSLGGSGRRDEQYF

clone_size: NA
d_call: NA
v_call: TRBV5-6
j_call: TRBJ2-1
cdr3_nt: TGTGCCAGCAGCTCGGGCAATGAGCAGTTCTTC
cdr3_aa: CASSSGNEQFF

clone_size: NA
d_call: TRBD1
v_call: TRBV2
j_call: TRBJ1-1
cdr3_nt: TGTGCCAGCAGGGGCAGGACAGGGATGAACACTGAAGCTTTCTTT
cdr3_aa: CASRGRTGMNTEAFF

clone_size: NA
d_call: NA
v_call: TRBV6-5
j_call: TRBJ1-1
cdr3_nt: TGTGCCAGCACCGGAAGGGAGGCTTTCTTT
cdr3_aa: CASTGREAFF

clone_size: few
d_call: NA
v_call: TRBV7-8
j_call: TRBJ1-1
cdr3_nt: TGTGCCAGCAGCTTAGGGCTCCCCATTGCTTTCTTT
cdr3_aa: CASSLGLPIAFF

clone_size: NA
d_call: NA
v_call: TRBV28
j_call: TRBJ2-2
cdr3_nt: TGTGCCACCGCGAGGAACACCGGGGAGCTGTTTTTT
cdr3_aa: CATARNTGELFF

clone_size: NA
d_call: TRBD2
v_call: TRBV7-3
j_call: TRBJ2-1
cdr3_nt: TGTGCCAGCAGCTCCGGACTAGCGTCGGGTGAGCAGTTCTTC
cdr3_aa: CASSSGLASGEQFF

clone_size: once
d_call: NA
v_call: TRBV3-1/TRBV3-2
j_call: TRBJ2-7
cdr3_nt: TGTGCCAGCAGCCAAGGGGTAGCGACCTCCTACGAGCAGTACTTC
cdr3_aa: CASSQGVATSYEQYF

clone_size: NA
d_call: NA
v_call: TRBV28
j_call: TRBJ2-3
cdr3_nt: TGTGCCAGCAGTTTTGAGCCCAGGGATACGCAGTATTTT
cdr3_aa: CASSFEPRDTQYF

clone_size: once
d_call: TRBD2
v_call: TRBV7-6
j_call: TRBJ2-7
cdr3_nt: TGTGCCAGCAGCCCTGGACTAGCGAGTCGTTACGAGCAGTACTTC
cdr3_aa: CASSPGLASRYEQYF

clone_size: NA
d_call: NA
v_call: TRBV18
j_call: TRBJ2-5
cdr3_nt: TGTGCCAGCTCACCCGAGAAGACCCAGTACTTC
cdr3_aa: CASSPEKTQYF